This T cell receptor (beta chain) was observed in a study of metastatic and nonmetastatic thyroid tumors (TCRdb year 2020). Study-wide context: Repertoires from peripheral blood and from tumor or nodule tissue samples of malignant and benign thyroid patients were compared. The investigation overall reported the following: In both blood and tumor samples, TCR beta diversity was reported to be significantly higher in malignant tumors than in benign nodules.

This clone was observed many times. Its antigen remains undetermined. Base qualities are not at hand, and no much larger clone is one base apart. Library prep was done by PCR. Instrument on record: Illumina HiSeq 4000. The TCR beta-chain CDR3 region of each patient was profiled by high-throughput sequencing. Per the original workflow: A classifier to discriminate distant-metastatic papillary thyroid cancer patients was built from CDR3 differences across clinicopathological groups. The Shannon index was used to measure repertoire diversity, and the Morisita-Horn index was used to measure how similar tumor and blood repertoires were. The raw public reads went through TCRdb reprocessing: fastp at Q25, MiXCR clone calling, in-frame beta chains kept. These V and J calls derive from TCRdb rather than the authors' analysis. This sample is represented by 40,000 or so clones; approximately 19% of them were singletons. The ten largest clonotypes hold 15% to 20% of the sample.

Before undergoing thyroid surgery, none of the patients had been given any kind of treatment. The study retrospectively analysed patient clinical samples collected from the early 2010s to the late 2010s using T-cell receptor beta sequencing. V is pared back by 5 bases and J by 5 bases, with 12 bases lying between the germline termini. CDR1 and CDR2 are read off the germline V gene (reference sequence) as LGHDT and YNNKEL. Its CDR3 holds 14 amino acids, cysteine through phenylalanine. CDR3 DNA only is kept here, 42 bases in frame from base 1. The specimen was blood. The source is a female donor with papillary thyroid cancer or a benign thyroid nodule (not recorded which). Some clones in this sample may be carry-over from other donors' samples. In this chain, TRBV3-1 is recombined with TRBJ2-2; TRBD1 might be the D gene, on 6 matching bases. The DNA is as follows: TGTGCCAGCAGCTCAGGGGCAGAGACCGGGGAGCTGTTTTTT. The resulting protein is CASSSGAETGELFF.